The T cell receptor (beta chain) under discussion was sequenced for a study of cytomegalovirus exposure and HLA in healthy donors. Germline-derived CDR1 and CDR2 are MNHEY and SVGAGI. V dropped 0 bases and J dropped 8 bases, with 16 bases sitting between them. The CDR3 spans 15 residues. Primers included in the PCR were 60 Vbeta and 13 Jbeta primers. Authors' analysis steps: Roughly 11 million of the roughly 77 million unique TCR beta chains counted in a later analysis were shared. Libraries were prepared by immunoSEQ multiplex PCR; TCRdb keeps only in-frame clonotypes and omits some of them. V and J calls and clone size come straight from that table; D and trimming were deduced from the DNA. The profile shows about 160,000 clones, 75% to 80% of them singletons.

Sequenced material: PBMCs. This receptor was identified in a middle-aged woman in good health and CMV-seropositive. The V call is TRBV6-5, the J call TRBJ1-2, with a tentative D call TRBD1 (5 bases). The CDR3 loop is CASSYSDSTLGGYTF. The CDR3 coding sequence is TGTGCCAGCAGTTACTCTGACAGCACCTTGGGGGGCTACACCTTC.